This T cell receptor (beta chain) was captured by sequencing in a study of vaccination and CD4 T cells after COVID-19. Study context: Median draw time for post-COVID samples was more than 80 days post-diagnosis (range 35 to 161). Broader study findings: Investigators enrolled relatively few convalescent patients and included no early post-infection timepoints.

Sequencing of DNA taken from cultured CD4+ T cells relied on the Oncomine TCR Beta short-read assay. Once CD4+ T cells had been cultured, genomic DNA was extracted from them. One entry per CDR3 protein results from TCRdb running MiXCR on the PCR reads. This sample has some 3,300 distinct CDR3 sequences; under 25% occur once, and the top ten carry about 16%. Remarks on this clonotype: Its cognate antigen is unknown.

Treatment described: approximately nine-day PBMC culture with coronavirus spike peptide pools or control peptides (ViraFEST assay). The unexposed donor's CD4+ T cells were collected before the COVID-19 pandemic (2011-2018). Peptide pools at approximately 11 ug/ml and IL-2 at around 10 IU/ml were added to cultures of two million PBMCs per well. The receptor was derived from a human donor in good health. Sequenced: CD4+ T cells from blood, cultured in vitro.

Here the CDR3 reads CSGGGGSPDTQYF. The DNA of the CDR3 is TGCAGCGGGGGTGGGGGAAGCCCAGATACGCAGTATTTT. The chain couples TRBV29-1 to TRBJ2-3; D is perhaps TRBD1 or TRBD2 (5 bases each). V was shortened by 7 bases and J by 4 bases, with 15 bases between the two germline ends. The CDR3 covers 13 residues. CDR1 and CDR2 from the germline V gene are SQVTM and ANQGSEA.